Listed below are T cell receptor beta chains from one sample, sequenced in a study of chemoradiotherapy in HPV16-positive cancers. Generated by immunoSEQ multiplex PCR, the TCRdb table keeps only in-frame clones and is missing some. The top ten clones hold 3.5% to 4% of a sample with some 15,000 clones, 88% of them seen once. Specimen: blood, collected from a patient who underwent chemoradiotherapy. The receptors here all came from a human donor with HPV-associated anogenital cancer. Both conserved end residues are part of each CDR3. Each record gives: J gene, D gene, V gene, clone size, CDR3 DNA, CDR3 protein. The D gene is left open where the match is weak. Expanded clones get a size class; other rows say once, few or many, or leave the size out.

>TRBJ1-2|TRBD1|TRBV6-5|.
TGTGCCAGCAGCCAGGGACAGGGGGCCTATGGCTACACCTTC
CASSQGQGAYGYTF
>TRBJ2-2|TRBD2|TRBV25-1|.
TGTGCCAGCAGTGTACTAGCGGGAGTCGTCACCGGGGAGCTGTTTTTT
CASSVLAGVVTGELFF
>TRBJ1-1|.|TRBV28|.
TGTGCCAGCAGTTTACCAGAAGGTGAAGCTTTCTTT
CASSLPEGEAFF
>TRBJ2-7|TRBD1|TRBV4-2|.
TGTGCCAGCAGCCAAACACCCCGACAGGGGGCTGGGTGGGAGCAGTACTTC
CASSQTPRQGAGWEQYF
>TRBJ2-2|.|TRBV2|once
TGTGCCAGCAGTGAGCAAAGGGGCACCGGGGAGCTGTTTTTT
CASSEQRGTGELFF
>TRBJ1-2|TRBD1|TRBV5-1|.
TGCGCCAGCAGCTTGGGACAGGGTTTTTATGGCTACACCTTC
CASSLGQGFYGYTF
>TRBJ1-1|.|TRBV7-2|.
TGTGCCAGCAGCTTGGTCAATGCGGCTTTCTTT
CASSLVNAAFF
>TRBJ2-3|TRBD2|TRBV15|.
TGTGCCACCAGCAGACAAAGACTAGCGGGAGATACGCAGTATTTT
CATSRQRLAGDTQYF
>TRBJ1-1|.|TRBV7-9|.
TGTGCCAGCAGCTTAGAGGGGGAGTGGGTGAACACTGAAGCTTTCTTT
CASSLEGEWVNTEAFF
>TRBJ2-1|.|TRBV19|.
TGTGCCAGTAGTCGGGGGCGGGACATACGTTTTAATGAGCAGTTCTTC
CASSRGRDIRFNEQFF
>TRBJ1-5|TRBD1|TRBV6-5|once
TGTGCCAGCAGTCTAACAGGGGGCAATCAGCCCCAGCATTTT
CASSLTGGNQPQHF
>TRBJ2-1|TRBD2|TRBV28|.
TGTGCCAGCAGTTTAGGGGGGACTAGCGGGATAGGTCAGTTCTTC
CASSLGGTSGIGQFF
>TRBJ2-7|TRBD2|TRBV4-1|.
TGCGCCAGCAGCCAAGTAATACTAGCGGATGCCTACGAGCAGTACTTC
CASSQVILADAYEQYF
>TRBJ1-4|TRBD1|TRBV7-9|few
TGTGCCAGCAGCTTATCTCGGCAGGGGGATGAAAAACTGTTTTTT
CASSLSRQGDEKLFF
>TRBJ1-1|.|TRBV2|.
TGTGCCAGCAGGGGGGCTGAAGCTTTCTTT
CASRGAEAFF
>TRBJ2-6|.|TRBV19|.
TGTGCCAGTAGTATGGTTGGGTTGGGTTCCTCTGGGGCCAACGTCCTGACTTTC
CASSMVGLGSSGANVLTF
>TRBJ1-4|.|TRBV27|.
TGTGCCAGCAGTTTCCGAGGGGCAACTAATGAAAAACTGTTTTTT
CASSFRGATNEKLFF
>TRBJ2-1|.|TRBV7-9|.
TGTGCCAGCAGCTTAGCTTCCAGGGTGGGCTACAATGAGCAGTTCTTC
CASSLASRVGYNEQFF
>TRBJ1-5|.|TRBV7-2|.
TGTGCCAGCAGCTTAGCGGACAGCTATAGCAATCAGCCCCAGCATTTT
CASSLADSYSNQPQHF
>TRBJ1-1|.|TRBV4-1|few
TGCGCCAGCAGCCGACTTGTACAGAACACTGAAGCTTTCTTT
CASSRLVQNTEAFF
>TRBJ2-3|.|TRBV2|.
TGTGCCAGTGACCGGGACGCAGATACGCAGTATTTT
CASDRDADTQYF
>TRBJ2-1|TRBD2|TRBV6-5|medium-sized
TGTGCCAGCAGTTACTCGGCTAGCGGGAGTTATGAGCAGTTCTTC
CASSYSASGSYEQFF
>TRBJ1-1|.|TRBV10-2|.
TGCGCCAGCAGTGAGTCGGGGCAGAACACTGAAGCTTTCTTT
CASSESGQNTEAFF
>TRBJ1-2|.|TRBV14|.
TGTGCCAGCAGCGCACAGAACTATGGCTACACCTTC
CASSAQNYGYTF
>TRBJ2-2|.|TRBV6-1|.
TGTGCCAGCAGTCTGGACAGAACCGGGGAGCTGTTTTTT
CASSLDRTGELFF
>TRBJ1-1|TRBD1|TRBV19|.
TGTGCCAGTAGTATAGGCACAGGGGTGAACACTGAAGCTTTCTTT
CASSIGTGVNTEAFF
>TRBJ1-1|.|TRBV5-1|.
TGCGCCAGCAGCTCCCAGACTGGGAACACTGAAGCTTTCTTT
CASSSQTGNTEAFF
>TRBJ1-1|.|TRBV2|.
TGTGCCAGCAAGATAGAATTTCGGGAGAACACTGAAGCTTTCTTT
CASKIEFRENTEAFF
>TRBJ2-7|.|TRBV7-9|.
TGTGCCAGCAGCTTAGTTAGTGGACAAGCCTACGAGCAGTACTTC
CASSLVSGQAYEQYF